This is a list of T cell receptor beta chains from one sample in a study of T cell responses to AZD1222 COVID-19 vaccine. The method was immunoSEQ multiplex PCR; TCRdb's version includes in-frame clones alone and lacks a portion of them. Seen here are approximately 150,000 clones, approximately 92% observed once, and the top ten hold approximately 1.5%. The source was peripheral blood, collected on day 0 of AZD1222 vaccination. The origin of the receptors is an adult in good health. Both conserved end residues are part of each CDR3. The D gene is left open where the match is weak. Clone size appears in some rows only: once, few, many, or a class for an expanded clone.

CDR3 protein: CASTPGYGSYEQYF; CDR3 DNA: TGTGCCAGCACCCCAGGATACGGCTCCTACGAGCAGTACTTC; clone size: few; D gene: NA; V gene: TRBV6-5; J gene: TRBJ2-7
CDR3 protein: CASSGRPGTGAYEQYF; CDR3 DNA: TGTGCCAGCAGCGGGCGTCCCGGGACAGGGGCCTACGAGCAGTACTTC; clone size: NA; D gene: TRBD1; V gene: TRBV7-9; J gene: TRBJ2-7
CDR3 protein: CASARQGVYNEQFF; CDR3 DNA: TGTGCCAGCGCCCGACAGGGTGTCTACAATGAGCAGTTCTTC; clone size: NA; D gene: TRBD1; V gene: TRBV5-6; J gene: TRBJ2-1
CDR3 protein: CASTSPRTGTSYTF; CDR3 DNA: TGTGCCAGCACCTCCCCCCGGACAGGGACTAGCTACACCTTC; clone size: NA; D gene: TRBD1; V gene: TRBV6-6; J gene: TRBJ1-2
CDR3 protein: CASKRGLGEKLFF; CDR3 DNA: TGTGCCAGCAAGAGGGGGCTCGGGGAAAAACTGTTTTTT; clone size: NA; D gene: TRBD1; V gene: TRBV27; J gene: TRBJ1-4
CDR3 protein: CASSPGMGGSNYGYTF; CDR3 DNA: TGTGCCAGCAGCCCGGGAATGGGCGGCTCTAACTATGGCTACACCTTC; clone size: once; D gene: NA; V gene: TRBV7-3; J gene: TRBJ1-2
CDR3 protein: CASGTGGDYEQYF; CDR3 DNA: TGTGCCAGCGGGACAGGGGGGGACTACGAGCAGTACTTC; clone size: NA; D gene: TRBD1; V gene: TRBV3-1/TRBV3-2; J gene: TRBJ2-7
CDR3 protein: CASGQLRNTIYF; CDR3 DNA: TGTGCTAGTGGCCAACTCAGGAACACCATATATTTT; clone size: NA; D gene: NA; V gene: TRBV12-5; J gene: TRBJ1-3
CDR3 protein: CASSNRLAGGLTTTGELFF; CDR3 DNA: TGCGCCAGCAGCAACCGACTAGCGGGAGGGCTCACGACCACCGGGGAGCTGTTTTTT; clone size: once; D gene: TRBD2; V gene: TRBV5-1; J gene: TRBJ2-2
CDR3 protein: CASSLGQGEYYGYTF; CDR3 DNA: TGTGCCAGCAGCCTGGGACAGGGAGAATACTATGGCTACACCTTC; clone size: NA; D gene: TRBD1; V gene: TRBV9; J gene: TRBJ1-2
CDR3 protein: CSAGVRTYNEQFF; CDR3 DNA: TGCAGCGCCGGGGTCCGAACCTACAATGAGCAGTTCTTC; clone size: NA; D gene: NA; V gene: TRBV29-1; J gene: TRBJ2-1
CDR3 protein: CATSRDRGRETQYF; CDR3 DNA: TGTGCCACCAGCAGGGACAGGGGGCGTGAGACCCAGTACTTC; clone size: NA; D gene: TRBD1; V gene: TRBV15; J gene: TRBJ2-5